Each of the 19 T cell receptor beta chains below was sequenced from the same sample in a study of blood T cell repertoires in COVID-19. Only in-frame clones appear in the TCRdb table, and some are missing; sequencing was by immunoSEQ multiplex PCR. The sample consists of around 40,000 clones, 89% of them appearing once. Specimen: peripheral blood. The source is a man aged 45-65 years with active COVID-19.

CDR3 amino acids: CASSTRTGAWETQYF. CDR3 nucleotides: TGTGCCAGCAGCACCAGGACAGGGGCCTGGGAGACCCAGTACTTC. The rearrangement joins TRBV13 to TRBJ2-5; 9 nucleotides agree with TRBD1. The CDR3 runs to 15 residues. CDR1 and CDR2 (germline): PRHDT, FYEKMQ (reference sequence). After removal of 5 bases from V and 5 bases from J, the junction contained 9 bases not matched to a gene. Full variable domain (missing parts from reference TRBV13 and TRBJ2-5): AAGVIQSPRHLIKEKRETATLKCYPIPRHDTVYWYQQGPGQDPQFLISFYEKMQSDKGSIPDRFSAQQFSDYHSELNMSSLELGDSALYFCASSTRTGAWETQYFGPGTRLLVL.

The V gene is TRBV7-9, the J gene TRBJ2-6; 16 bases line up with TRBD2. This CDR3 is 18 amino acids long. Germline loops: CDR1 SEHNR, CDR2 FQNEAQ (reference sequence). Unmatched junction bases numbered 3, after V lost 5 bases and J lost 2 bases. CDR3 in amino acids: CASSRGLAGGTGANVLTF. In DNA form, the CDR3 reads TGTGCCAGCAGCCGGGGACTAGCGGGAGGGACTGGGGCCAACGTCCTGACTTTC.

This sequence joins TRBV2 and TRBJ1-5; unclear D gene. Germline CDR1 is SNHLY and CDR2 is FYNNEI. The CDR3 is 14 amino acids. Deletions cut 3 bases from V and 6 bases from J, with 12 bases between. CDR3 loop: CASSDGEYGQPQHF. The CDR3 bases are TGTGCCAGCAGTGATGGGGAGTACGGTCAGCCCCAGCATTTT.

This chain links TRBV6-5 with TRBJ1-2; perhaps TRBD1 as D (6 bases). V lost 0 bases, J lost 9 bases, and 11 bases lay in between. Germline CDR1 MNHEY, CDR2 SVGAGI. This CDR3 spans 13 amino acids. CDR3 amino acids: CASSYSGTTSYTF. The CDR3, as DNA: TGTGCCAGCAGTTACTCAGGGACAACGAGCTACACCTTC.

The J gene is TRBJ1-1, the V gene TRBV6-2 or TRBV6-3, with D possibly being TRBD1 (5 bases). This CDR3 contains 15 residues. Germline V gene lookup returns CDR1 MNHEY and CDR2 SVGEGT. The V gene lost 0 bases and the J gene lost 2 bases, with 10 bases spanning the gap. As DNA, the CDR3 is TGTGCCAGCAGTTACTCTCGACAGACCAACACTGAAGCTTTCTTT. It is translated as CASSYSRQTNTEAFF.

This chain uses TRBV14 with TRBJ1-5; D may be TRBD1 (5 bases). Germline CDR1 is SGHDN and CDR2 is FVKESK. CDR3 length equals 13 residues. Trimming shortened V by 6 bases and J by 9 bases, and 15 bases separated the two germline ends. Here the CDR3 DNA reads TGTGCCAGCAGTCCAAGGGGTAATTCGCCCCAGCATTTT. This translates into CASSPRGNSPQHF.

On this clone: The germline gene is not matched at one end of the junction; a read error may be the cause. V gene TRBV7-9 combines with J gene TRBJ2-3; 12 positions agree with TRBD2. This CDR3 contains 13 residues. CDR1 is SEHNR and CDR2 is FQNEAQ in the germline V gene (reference sequence). The CDR3 DNA reads as TGTGCCAGCAGTTCCGGACTAGCGGGGTCCCCGGATTTT. Its translation: CASSSGLAGSPDF.

The chain links TRBV11-2 to TRBJ2-7; D call uncertain. The germline gives CDR1 SGHAT, CDR2 FQNNGV. The CDR3 covers 14 residues. Trimming took 4 bases from V and 0 from J, leaving 10 bases between them. This CDR3 is CASSSRLDSYEQYF. In nucleotides, the CDR3 is TGTGCCAGCAGCTCTAGACTGGACTCCTACGAGCAGTACTTC.

The sample holds a few counts of this clone. The gene calls are TRBV7-2 and TRBJ2-1; D gene ambiguous. Germline values: CDR1 SGHTA, CDR2 FQGNSA. Trimming removed 5 bases from V and 6 bases from J, with 17 bases in between. The CDR3 is made up of 15 amino acids. The CDR3 here is CASSPQYGGSNEQFF. The CDR3 region has the DNA TGTGCCAGCAGCCCCCAGTACGGCGGAAGCAATGAGCAGTTCTTC.

The rearrangement joins TRBV28 to TRBJ2-4; 7 bases map to TRBD1. Trimming at V came to 9 bases and at J to 9 bases, leaving 5 bases not matched to a gene. CDR1 MDHEN and CDR2 SYDVKM come from the germline V gene. There are 11 residues in the CDR3. The CDR3 coding sequence is TGTGCCAGTTCCGACAGGGTCATTCAGTACTTC. Residues: CASSDRVIQYF. Combining the CDR3 with reference TRBV28 and TRBJ2-4 gives the whole variable domain DVKVTQSSRYLVKRTGEKVFLECVQDMDHENMFWYRQDPGLGLRLIYFSYDVKMKEKGDIPEGYSVSREKKERFSLILESASTNQTSMYLCASSDRVIQYFGAGTRLSVL.

The chain uses TRBV12-3 or TRBV12-4 and TRBJ2-4, with D unresolved. CDR3 size: 13 residues. V gave up 8 bases and J gave up 0 bases, with 8 bases separating them. CDR3 coding DNA: TGTGCCAGCCGGTTTCTAGCCAAAAACATTCAGTACTTC. Encoded protein: CASRFLAKNIQYF.

Of note for this clone: The same CDR3 arises from other DNA sequences in this sample as well. DNA for the CDR3: TGTGCCAGCAGTTTCTCCTCCTACGAGCAGTACTTC. It yields the protein CASSFSSYEQYF. The chain uses TRBV28 and TRBJ2-7; D not resolved. Per the germline V gene, CDR1 is MDHEN and CDR2 is SYDVKM. Trimming cost V 3 bases and J 0 bases, with 3 bases left between them. This CDR3 spans 12 amino acids.

This clone has only one observation. The chain is built from TRBV20-1 and TRBJ2-5, with D perhaps TRBD1 (5 bases). The CDR3 runs to 13 residues. Germline loops: CDR1 DFQATT, CDR2 SNEGSKA (reference sequence). With 3 bases removed from V and 2 bases from J, the gap between germline ends came to 10 bases. The chain's CDR3 is CSASYRRQETQYF. CDR3 DNA sequence: TGCAGTGCTAGTTACAGGAGACAAGAGACCCAGTACTTC.

The chain couples TRBV2 to TRBJ2-4; TRBD1 might be the D (7 bases). V lost 3 bases, J lost 1 base, and 10 bases lay in between. Per germline, CDR1 SNHLY and CDR2 FYNNEI. The length of the CDR3 is 15 residues. CDR3 sequence: CASSEQGGAKNIQYF. The DNA for the CDR3 is TGTGCCAGCAGTGAGCAGGGGGGCGCCAAAAACATTCAGTACTTC. The full variable domain, rest sourced from reference TRBV2 and TRBJ2-4, is EPEVTQTPSHQVTQMGQEVILRCVPISNHLYFYWYRQILGQKVEFLVSFYNNEISEKSEIFDDQFSVERPDGSNFTLKIRSTKLEDSAMYFCASSEQGGAKNIQYFGAGTRLSVL.

The chain carries TRBV14 and TRBJ1-2; 9 bases are a match to TRBD1. The germline gives CDR1 SGHDN, CDR2 FVKESK. The ends lost 4 bases at V and 3 bases at J; junction bases unmatched: 3. There are 14 residues in the CDR3. The CDR3 nucleotides read TGTGCCAGCAGCCCGAGGACAGGGGACTATGGCTACACCTTC. Its translation is CASSPRTGDYGYTF.

The chain recombines TRBV11-1 with TRBJ2-3; the D gene is possibly TRBD2 (6 bases). Per the germline V gene, CDR1 is SGHAT and CDR2 is FQDESV (reference sequence). The V end lost 1 base, the J end lost 3 bases, and 14 bases lay between the germline ends. The CDR3 consists of 16 residues. CDR3 amino acids: CASSLGDWIRTDTQYF. The CDR3 DNA reads TGTGCCAGCAGCTTAGGGGACTGGATTAGGACAGATACGCAGTATTTT.

V gene TRBV18 combines with J gene TRBJ2-3; 11 bases line up with TRBD2. The J segment lost 6 bases and the V segment lost 4 bases, leaving 6 bases of the junction unmatched. Germline V lookup: CDR1 KGHSH, CDR2 LQKENI. The CDR3 covers 15 residues. In DNA, the CDR3 is TGTGCCAGCTCACAGGGGACTAGCGGACGGGATACGCAGTATTTT. This sequence encodes CASSQGTSGRDTQYF.

The rearrangement links TRBV28 to TRBJ2-7, with TRBD1 identical over 7 bases. V gave up 5 bases and J gave up 0 bases; unmatched junction bases: 4. CDR1 is MDHEN, CDR2 SYDVKM, per germline. The CDR3 runs 14 residues. This chain's CDR3 is CASSRTGSSYEQYF. CDR3 bases: TGTGCCAGCAGTCGGACAGGAAGCTCCTACGAGCAGTACTTC.

The genes are TRBV7-6 and TRBJ2-1; 10 nucleotides match TRBD2. The CDR3 has 17 amino acids. Germline CDR1 and CDR2: SGHVS and FNYEAQ. Trimming removed 5 bases from V and 0 bases from J; junction bases left unmatched: 7. DNA of the CDR3: TGTGCCAGCAGCCTAAAAGCGGGAGGGAGCTCCTACAATGAGCAGTTCTTC. Its protein product is CASSLKAGGSSYNEQFF.